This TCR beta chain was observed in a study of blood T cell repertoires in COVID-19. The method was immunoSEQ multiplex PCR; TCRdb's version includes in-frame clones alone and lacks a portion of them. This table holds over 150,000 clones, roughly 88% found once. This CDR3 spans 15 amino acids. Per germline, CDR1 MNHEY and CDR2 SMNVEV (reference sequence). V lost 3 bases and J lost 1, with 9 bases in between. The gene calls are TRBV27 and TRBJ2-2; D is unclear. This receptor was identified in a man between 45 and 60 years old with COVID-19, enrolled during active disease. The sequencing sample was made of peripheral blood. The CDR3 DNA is TGTGCCAGCAGTTTCTCTGGAGAGAACACCGGGGAGCTGTTTTTT. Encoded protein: CASSFSGENTGELFF.